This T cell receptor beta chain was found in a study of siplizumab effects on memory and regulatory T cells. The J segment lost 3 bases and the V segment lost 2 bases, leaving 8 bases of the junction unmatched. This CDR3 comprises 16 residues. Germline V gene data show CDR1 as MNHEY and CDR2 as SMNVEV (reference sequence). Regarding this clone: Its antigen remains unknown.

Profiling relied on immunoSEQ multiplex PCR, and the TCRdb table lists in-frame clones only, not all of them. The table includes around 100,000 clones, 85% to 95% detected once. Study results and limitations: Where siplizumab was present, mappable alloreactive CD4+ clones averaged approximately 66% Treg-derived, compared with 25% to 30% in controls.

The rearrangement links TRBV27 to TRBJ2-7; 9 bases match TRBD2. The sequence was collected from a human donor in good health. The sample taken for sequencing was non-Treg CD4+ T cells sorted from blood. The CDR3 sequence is CASSLDGRLAVYEQYF. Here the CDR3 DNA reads TGTGCCAGCAGTTTAGACGGCCGACTAGCGGTCTACGAGCAGTACTTC.